The clone carrying this TCR beta chain was recorded once. Antigen specificity is unknown. Germline lookup yields CDR1 SGHAT and CDR2 FQNNGV. This CDR3 has 18 residues. The V gene lost 9 bases and the J gene lost 2 bases, with 28 bases spanning the gap. This specimen belongs to a study of STAT5B mutations in CD4+ large granular lymphocyte leukemia. In the study overall: Among healthy controls, a particular HLA allele went with more CDR3 'QG' motifs. Study results and caveats: Patient CD4-sorted repertoires looked more clonal than healthy CD4+ repertoires, even without putative leukemic clones. TRBV06-family usage was enriched in top patient clones (8/27) versus controls (2/35).

The method was immunoSEQ multiplex PCR; TCRdb's version includes in-frame clones alone and lacks a portion of them. The sample holds tens of thousands of clones, about 65% seen once. The chain is built from TRBV11-2 and TRBJ1-2; TRBD1 might be the D (5 bases). The specimen sequenced was CD4+ T cells from blood buffy coats. This sequence originates from a human donor in good health. The CDR3 DNA sequence: TGTGCCAGTGGCTTAAATTCTCGTTCGGGGCAGATGAACTATGGCTACACCTTC. Amino acid sequence: CASGLNSRSGQMNYGYTF.